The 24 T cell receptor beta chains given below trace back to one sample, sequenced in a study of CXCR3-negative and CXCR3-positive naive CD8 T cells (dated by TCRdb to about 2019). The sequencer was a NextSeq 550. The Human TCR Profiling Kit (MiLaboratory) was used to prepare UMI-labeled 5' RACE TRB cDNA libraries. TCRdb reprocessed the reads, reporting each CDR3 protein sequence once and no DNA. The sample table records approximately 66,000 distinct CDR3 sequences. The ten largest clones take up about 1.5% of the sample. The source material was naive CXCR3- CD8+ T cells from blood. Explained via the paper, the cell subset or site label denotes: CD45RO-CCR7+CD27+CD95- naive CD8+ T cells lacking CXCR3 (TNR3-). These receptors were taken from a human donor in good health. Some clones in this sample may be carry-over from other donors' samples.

The CDR3 is CASSPGTNTRNTIYF. The V call is TRBV4-3, the J call TRBJ1-3. CDR3 length equals 15 residues. Germline V gene sequence: CDR1 LGHNA, CDR2 YSLEER.

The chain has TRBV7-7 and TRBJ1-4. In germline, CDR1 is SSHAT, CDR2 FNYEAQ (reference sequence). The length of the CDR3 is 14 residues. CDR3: CASSLGDWNEKLFF.

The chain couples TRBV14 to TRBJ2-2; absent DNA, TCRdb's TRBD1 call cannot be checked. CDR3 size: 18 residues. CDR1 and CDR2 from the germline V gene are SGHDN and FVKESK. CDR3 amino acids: CASSRRNPQGSYTGELFF.

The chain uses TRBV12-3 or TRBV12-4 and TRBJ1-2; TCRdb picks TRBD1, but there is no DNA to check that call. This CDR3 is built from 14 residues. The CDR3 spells CASSPNRGAGGYTF.

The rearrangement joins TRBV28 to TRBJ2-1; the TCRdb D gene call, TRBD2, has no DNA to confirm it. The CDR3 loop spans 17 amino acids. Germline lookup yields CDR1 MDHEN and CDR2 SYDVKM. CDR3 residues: CASSLLTGAGGYNEQFF. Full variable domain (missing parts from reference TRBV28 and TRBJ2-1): DVKVTQSSRYLVKRTGEKVFLECVQDMDHENMFWYRQDPGLGLRLIYFSYDVKMKEKGDIPEGYSVSREKKERFSLILESASTNQTSMYLCASSLLTGAGGYNEQFFGPGTRLTVL.

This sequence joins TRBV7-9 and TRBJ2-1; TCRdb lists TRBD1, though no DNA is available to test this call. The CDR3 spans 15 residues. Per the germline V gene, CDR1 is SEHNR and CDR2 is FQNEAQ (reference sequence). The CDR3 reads CASSLGTGGRDEQFF.

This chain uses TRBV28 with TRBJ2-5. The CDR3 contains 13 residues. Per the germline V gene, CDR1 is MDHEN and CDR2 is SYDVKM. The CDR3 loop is CASGQTYQETQYF.

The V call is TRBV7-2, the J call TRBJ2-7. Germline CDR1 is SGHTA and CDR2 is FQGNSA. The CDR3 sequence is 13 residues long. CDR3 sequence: CASSLGVGYEQYF.

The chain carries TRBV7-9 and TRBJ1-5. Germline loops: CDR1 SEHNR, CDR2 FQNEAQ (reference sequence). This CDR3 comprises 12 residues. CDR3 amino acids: CASSFPNQPQHF.

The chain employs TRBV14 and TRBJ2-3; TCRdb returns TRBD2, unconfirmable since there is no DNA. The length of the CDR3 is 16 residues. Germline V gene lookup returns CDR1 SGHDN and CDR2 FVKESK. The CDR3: CPSSQLQAGPTDTQYF.

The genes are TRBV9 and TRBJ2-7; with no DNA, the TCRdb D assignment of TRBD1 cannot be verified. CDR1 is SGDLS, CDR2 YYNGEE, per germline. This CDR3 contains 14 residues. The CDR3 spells CASSERDRAYEQYF.

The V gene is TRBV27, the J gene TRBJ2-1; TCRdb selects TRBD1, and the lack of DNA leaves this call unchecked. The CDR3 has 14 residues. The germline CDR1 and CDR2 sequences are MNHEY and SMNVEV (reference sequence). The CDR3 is CASSNRGLIDEQFF.

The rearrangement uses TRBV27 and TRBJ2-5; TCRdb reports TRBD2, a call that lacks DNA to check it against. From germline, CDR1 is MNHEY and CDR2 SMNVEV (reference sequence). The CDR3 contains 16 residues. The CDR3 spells CASSPWGPEFGETQYF.

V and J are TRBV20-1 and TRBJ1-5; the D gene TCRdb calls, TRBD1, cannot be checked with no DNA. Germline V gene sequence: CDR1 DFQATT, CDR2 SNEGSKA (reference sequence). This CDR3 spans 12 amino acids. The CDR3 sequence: CSVKTGNQPQHF.

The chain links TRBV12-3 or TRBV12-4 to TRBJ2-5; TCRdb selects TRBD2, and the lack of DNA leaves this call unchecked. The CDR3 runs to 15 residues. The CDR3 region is CASSLLAGGEETQYF.

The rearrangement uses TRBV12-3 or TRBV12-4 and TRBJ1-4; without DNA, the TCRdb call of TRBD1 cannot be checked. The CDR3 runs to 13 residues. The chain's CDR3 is CASSARTAQIQFF.

The CDR3 sequence is CASIDRDQMADTQYF. The rearrangement uses TRBV28 and TRBJ2-3; the D call from TCRdb, TRBD2, cannot be confirmed without DNA. CDR3 length: 15 amino acids. Germline loops: CDR1 MDHEN, CDR2 SYDVKM.

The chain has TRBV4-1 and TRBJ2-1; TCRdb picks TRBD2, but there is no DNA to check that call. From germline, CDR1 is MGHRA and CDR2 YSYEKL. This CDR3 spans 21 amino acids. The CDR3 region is CASSQDAGLLAGGPEDNEQFF.

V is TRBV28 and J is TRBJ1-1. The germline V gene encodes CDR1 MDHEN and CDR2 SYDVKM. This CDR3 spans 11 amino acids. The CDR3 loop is CASSLSTEAFF. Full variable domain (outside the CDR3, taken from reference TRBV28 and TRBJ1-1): DVKVTQSSRYLVKRTGEKVFLECVQDMDHENMFWYRQDPGLGLRLIYFSYDVKMKEKGDIPEGYSVSREKKERFSLILESASTNQTSMYLCASSLSTEAFFGQGTRLTVV.

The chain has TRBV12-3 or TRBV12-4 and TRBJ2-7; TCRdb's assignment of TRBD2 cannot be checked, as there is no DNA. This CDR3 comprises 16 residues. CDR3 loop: CASSGGLAGEPGEQYF.

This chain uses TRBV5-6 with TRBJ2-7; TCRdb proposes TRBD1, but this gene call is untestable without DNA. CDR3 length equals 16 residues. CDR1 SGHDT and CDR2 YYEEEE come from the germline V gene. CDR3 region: CASSGRQGLRSYEQYF.

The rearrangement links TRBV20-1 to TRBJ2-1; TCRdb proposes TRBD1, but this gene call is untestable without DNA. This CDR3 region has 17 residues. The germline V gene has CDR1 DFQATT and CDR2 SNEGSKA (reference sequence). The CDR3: CSARDPKPGQGYNEQFF.

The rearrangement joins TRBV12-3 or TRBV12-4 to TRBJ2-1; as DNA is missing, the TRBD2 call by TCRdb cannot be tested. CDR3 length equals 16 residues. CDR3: CASSLRLAGSYNEQFF.

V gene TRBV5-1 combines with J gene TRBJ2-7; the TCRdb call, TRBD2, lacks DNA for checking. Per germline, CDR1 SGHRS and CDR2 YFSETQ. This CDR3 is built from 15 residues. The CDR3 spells CASSGIAGVVHEQYF.